These 25 T cell receptor beta chains share one sample of origin, sequenced in a study of cytomegalovirus exposure and HLA in healthy donors. The table came from immunoSEQ multiplex PCR; TCRdb's copy has only in-frame clones and leaves some out. The table lists 150,000 to 200,000 clones, around 84% of them singletons. The sequenced material came from PBMCs. These receptors originate from a man aged 18 to 30 in good health and CMV-seropositive.

The rearrangement joins TRBV11-2 to TRBJ1-1; D is unclear. Deletions cut 3 bases from V and 1 base from J, with 6 bases between. The CDR3 covers 13 residues. CDR1 is SGHAT, CDR2 FQNNGV, per germline. DNA of the CDR3: TGTGCCAGCAGCTTGTCTTCGAACACTGAAGCTTTCTTT. This encodes CASSLSSNTEAFF.

This chain uses TRBV2 with TRBJ1-5; TRBD1 matches at 7 bases. Germline V CDR1 and CDR2: SNHLY, FYNNEI. The CDR3 is 16 residues long. Germline trimming cut 7 bases from V and 6 bases from J; bases unmatched to any gene: 15. The DNA of the CDR3 is TGTGCCAGCAAACCTTCGGCGACAGGGTCAGGTCAGCCCCAGCATTTT. Its translation: CASKPSATGSGQPQHF. The full variable domain, with the rest looked up from reference TRBV2 and TRBJ1-5, is EPEVTQTPSHQVTQMGQEVILRCVPISNHLYFYWYRQILGQKVEFLVSFYNNEISEKSEIFDDQFSVERPDGSNFTLKIRSTKLEDSAMYFCASKPSATGSGQPQHFGDGTRLSIL.

The CDR3, as DNA: TGTGCCAGCAGTTACTCAGGAGGGGTTAGCTCCTACGAGCAGTACTTC. Translating gives CASSYSGGVSSYEQYF. The rearrangement joins TRBV6-5 to TRBJ2-7, with TRBD2 as a possible D gene (6 bases). V lost 0 bases and J lost 0, with 12 bases in between. Germline V lookup: CDR1 MNHEY, CDR2 SVGAGI. CDR3 size: 16 residues.

This rearrangement joins TRBV7-3 to TRBJ2-3, with 10 bases lining up with TRBD1. The germline CDR1 and CDR2 sequences are SGHTA and FQGTGA. This CDR3 has 15 amino acids. V was pared by 3 bases and J by 5 bases, with 5 bases of the junction left unmatched. CDR3 sequence reads: CASSLTGGIEDTQYF. The CDR3 DNA sequence: TGTGCCAGCAGCTTGACAGGGGGCATCGAAGATACGCAGTATTTT.

The chain joins TRBV7-9 to TRBJ1-1; the D gene is possibly TRBD1 (5 bases). The CDR3 totals 14 residues. V dropped 0 bases and J dropped 3 bases, with 8 bases sitting between them. CDR1 is SEHNR, CDR2 FQNEAQ, per germline (reference sequence). The CDR3 DNA reads as TGTGCCAGCAGCTTAGCGCAGGGCCACACTGAAGCTTTCTTT. Amino acid sequence: CASSLAQGHTEAFF.

The V and J genes are TRBV27 and TRBJ1-2; no clear D gene. Germline CDR1 MNHEY, CDR2 SMNVEV (reference sequence). CDR3 size: 17 residues. The germline V and J ends were trimmed by 5 bases and 4 bases, with 23 bases remaining between them. The DNA for the CDR3 is TGTGCCAGCAGTCCTACCCCGGTCACTCCGGTGATCTATGGCTACACCTTC. This encodes CASSPTPVTPVIYGYTF.

V usage is TRBV27 and J usage is TRBJ2-7, with 13 bases aligning to TRBD2. CDR3 size: 16 residues. V was clipped by 5 bases and J by 6 bases; unmatched bases: 10. Per the germline V gene, CDR1 is MNHEY and CDR2 is SMNVEV (reference sequence). CDR3 nucleotides: TGTGCCAGCAGTCCTCCCCCCGGGACTAGCGGGACCGAGCAGTACTTC. Amino acids: CASSPPPGTSGTEQYF.

The chain is built from TRBV13 and TRBJ2-1, with a possible D match to TRBD2 (5 bases). Trimming took off 0 bases at V and 0 bases at J, with 6 bases between the two ends. The CDR3 has 15 residues. CDR1 is PRHDT and CDR2 is FYEKMQ in the germline V gene (reference sequence). CDR3 loop: CASSLGGSSYNEQFF. The CDR3 bases are TGTGCCAGCAGCTTAGGAGGGAGCTCCTACAATGAGCAGTTCTTC.

This chain connects TRBV29-1 to TRBJ2-1, with a tentative D call TRBD2 (5 bases). Per germline, CDR1 SQVTM and CDR2 ANQGSEA. The CDR3 contains 14 residues. The ends were cut back, 0 bases at V and 7 bases at J, with 13 bases in the middle. CDR3 DNA: TGCAGCGTTGAAGATTCAGAGGGTTGGAATGAGCAGTTCTTC. Encoded protein: CSVEDSEGWNEQFF.

This clone was detected only a few times. This sequence joins TRBV5-6 and TRBJ1-2; possibly TRBD1 for D (6 bases). The CDR3 covers 14 residues. V gave up 5 bases and J gave up 7 bases, with 18 bases separating them. From germline, CDR1 is SGHDT and CDR2 YYEEEE. In DNA, the CDR3 is TGTGCCAGCAGAACGGGCCTCATCAGGGGTGGCTACACCTTC. Protein product: CASRTGLIRGGYTF.

This chain connects TRBV4-1 to TRBJ2-7, with TRBD1 identical over 7 bases. The CDR3 sequence is 14 residues long. Germline CDR1 is MGHRA and CDR2 is YSYEKL. The junction had 4 bases not matched to a gene; V was cut back by 4 bases and J by 1 base. CDR3 coding DNA: TGCGCCAGCAGCCTCCGGACAGGATCCTACGAGCAGTACTTC. Amino acid sequence: CASSLRTGSYEQYF.

CDR3 sequence: CASRTKSYEQYF. The CDR3 DNA sequence: TGTGCCAGTAGAACTAAATCCTACGAGCAGTACTTC. The V call is TRBV19, the J call TRBJ2-7; no reliable D call. Trimming shortened V by 6 bases and J by 1 base, and 7 bases separated the two germline ends. The CDR3 spans 12 residues. Germline V gene sequence: CDR1 LNHDA, CDR2 SQIVND (reference sequence).

The V gene is TRBV5-6, the J gene TRBJ1-2; TRBD1 aligns across 9 bases. The length of the CDR3 is 17 residues. Trimming removed 4 bases from V and 8 bases from J; junction bases left unmatched: 18. Germline V CDR1 and CDR2: SGHDT, YYEEEE. The CDR3 DNA reads TGTGCCAGCAGCCGAAGCCGGGACAGGGTGTTTGATTGGGGCTACACCTTC. Protein: CASSRSRDRVFDWGYTF.

This chain uses TRBV25-1 with TRBJ2-3, with 9 nucleotides matching TRBD2. This CDR3 is 18 amino acids long. The germline gives CDR1 MGHDK, CDR2 SYGVNS. V lost 1 base, J lost 0 bases, and 8 bases stayed unmatched. The chain's CDR3 is CASSESVAGVGSTDTQYF. CDR3 coding DNA: TGTGCCAGCAGTGAATCGGTAGCGGGAGTCGGTAGCACAGATACGCAGTATTTT.

J is TRBJ2-5 and V is TRBV4-1; D might be TRBD1 (8 bases). The ends were cut back, 2 bases at V and 0 bases at J, with 13 bases in the middle. CDR3 length: 16 amino acids. Looked up from germline, CDR1 is MGHRA and CDR2 is YSYEKL. CDR3 amino acids: CASSQTGGGYQETQYF. The CDR3, as DNA: TGCGCCAGCAGCCAAACAGGGGGGGGGTACCAAGAGACCCAGTACTTC.

This clone was observed once. This chain connects TRBV6-5 to TRBJ2-7, with D tentatively TRBD2 (6 bases). CDR3 length: 15 amino acids. The V end was cut by 6 bases, the J end by 5 bases, with 20 bases between. CDR1 and CDR2 (germline): MNHEY, SVGAGI. The CDR3 here is CASRENSGSPHEQYF. CDR3 DNA sequence: TGTGCCAGCAGAGAGAATTCCGGGAGTCCCCACGAGCAGTACTTC.

The chain links TRBV6-6 to TRBJ1-4, with 9 nucleotides matching TRBD1. This CDR3 comprises 16 residues. The germline V gene has CDR1 MNHNY and CDR2 SVGAGI (reference sequence). Trimming took 0 bases from V and 8 from J; bases not matched to a gene: 7. CDR3 bases: TGTGCCAGCAGTTACTCGATACAGGGGGCGAGGGAAAAACTGTTTTTT. Its protein product is CASSYSIQGAREKLFF.

The V and J genes are TRBV5-1 and TRBJ2-7; TRBD2 matches at 8 bases. CDR1 is SGHRS and CDR2 is YFSETQ in the germline V gene. The length of the CDR3 is 15 residues. V trimming: 0 bases; J trimming: 0 bases; junction bases outside the gene matches: 2. The CDR3 region has the DNA TGCGCCAGCAGCTTGGGACTAGCGTCCTCCTACGAGCAGTACTTC. Amino acids: CASSLGLASSYEQYF.

The V and J genes are TRBV9 and TRBJ2-7, with 9 bases lining up with TRBD1. This CDR3 contains 13 residues. The V segment lost 5 bases and the J segment 6 bases; nucleotides outside the gene matches: 6. CDR1 SGDLS and CDR2 YYNGEE come from the germline V gene. This chain's CDR3 is CASSGGQGGEQYF. DNA of the CDR3: TGTGCCAGCAGTGGGGGACAGGGAGGCGAGCAGTACTTC.

The chain couples TRBV6-1 to TRBJ2-7; D is unresolved. The CDR3 contains 14 residues. V was pared by 4 bases and J by 4 bases, with 14 bases between. CDR1 is MNHNS and CDR2 is SASEGT in the germline V gene. In DNA form, the CDR3 reads TGTGCCAGCAGTGGACTCGCCACAAGATACGAGCAGTACTTC. This encodes CASSGLATRYEQYF.

V usage is TRBV7-2 and J usage is TRBJ1-2, with a possible D match to TRBD1 (6 bases). The germline gives CDR1 SGHTA, CDR2 FQGNSA. V was cut by 3 bases and J by 0 bases, with 11 bases left in between. The CDR3 has 15 amino acids. In DNA form, the CDR3 reads TGTGCCAGCAGCTTTGAACAGGGAGCTAACTATGGCTACACCTTC. Its translation: CASSFEQGANYGYTF. The full variable domain, its missing parts supplied by reference TRBV7-2 and TRBJ1-2, is GAGVSQSPSNKVTEKGKDVELRCDPISGHTALYWYRQSLGQGLEFLIYFQGNSAPDKSGLPSDRFSAERTGGSVSTLTIQRTQQEDSAVYLCASSFEQGANYGYTFGSGTRLTVV.

The V gene is TRBV7-2, the J gene TRBJ1-1, with a tentative D call TRBD1 (6 bases). This CDR3 has 13 residues. Germline loops: CDR1 SGHTA, CDR2 FQGNSA. V gave up 5 bases and J gave up 5 bases, with 12 bases separating them. The CDR3 is CASSQTGFTEAFF. For the CDR3, the DNA is TGTGCCAGCAGCCAAACAGGGTTTACTGAAGCTTTCTTT.

The chain combines TRBV21-1 with TRBJ1-4; the table's TRBD1 call for D was not verified on the DNA. TRBV21-1 is designated a pseudogene. The CDR3 is 16 amino acids. The CDR3 region has the DNA TGTGCCAGCAGCAAGAAAGGGACAGGGTGGAATGAAAAACTGTTTTTT. The encoded protein is CASSKKGTGWNEKLFF.

The V gene is TRBV10-2, the J gene TRBJ2-7, with TRBD1 identical over 7 bases. This CDR3 is 16 amino acids long. V was pared by 6 bases and J by 3 bases, with 14 bases of the junction left unmatched. Germline-derived CDR1 and CDR2 are WSHSY and SAAADI. CDR3 residues: CASSGAAAGGSYEQYF. The CDR3 DNA sequence: TGCGCCAGCAGCGGGGCTGCGGCAGGGGGTAGCTACGAGCAGTACTTC.

The CDR3 loop reads CASTTRDRVGEKLFF. CDR3 bases: TGTGCCAGCACCACCCGGGACAGGGTGGGGGAAAAACTGTTTTTT. V and J are TRBV6-5 and TRBJ1-4; TRBD1 aligns across 9 bases. The CDR3 is 15 residues long. CDR1 is MNHEY, CDR2 SVGAGI, per germline. The trim removed 7 bases at V and 8 bases at J, leaving 11 bases unmatched.